This record concerns one T cell receptor beta chain sequence. Sorted subsets were amplified in replicate PCRs using 150 to 250 ng DNA, 30,000 to 35,000 T cell genomes. Generated by immunoSEQ multiplex PCR, the TCRdb table keeps only in-frame clones and is missing some. The data show 2 million to 2.5 million clones, around 90% seen once. The CDR3 is made up of 13 amino acids. Looked up from germline, CDR1 is ENHRY and CDR2 is SYGVKD. V lost 10 bases to trimming and J lost 6 bases; unmatched junction nucleotides: 7. This sample was included in a study of shared clonotypes between healthy human individuals. Each donor was a Caucasian adult residing in Nashville, Tennessee.

What was sequenced was naive CD4+ T cells from PBMCs. Subset given: CD45RA+ positively selected. This chain uses TRBV10-3 with TRBJ1-1, with 11 bases identical to TRBD1. The TCR sequence derives from a man between 18 and 29 years old in good health. Some clones in this sample may be carry-over from other donors' samples. The CDR3 spells CATTGQGVPEAFF. The CDR3 nucleotides are TGTGCCACGACGGGACAGGGGGTACCTGAAGCTTTCTTT.